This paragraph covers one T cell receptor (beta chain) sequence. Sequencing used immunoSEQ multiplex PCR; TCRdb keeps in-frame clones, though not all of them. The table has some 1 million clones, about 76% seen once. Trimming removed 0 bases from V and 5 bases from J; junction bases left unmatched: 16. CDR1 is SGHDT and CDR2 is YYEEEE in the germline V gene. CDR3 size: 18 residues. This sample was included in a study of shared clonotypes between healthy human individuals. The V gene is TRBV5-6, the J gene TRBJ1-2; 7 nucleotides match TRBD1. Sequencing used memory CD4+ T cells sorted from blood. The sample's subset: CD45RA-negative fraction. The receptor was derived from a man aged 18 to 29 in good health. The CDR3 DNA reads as TGTGCCAGCAGCTTGGAGGTGGTGACAGGGAAATCTCCTTATGGCTACACCTTC. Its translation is CASSLEVVTGKSPYGYTF.